What follows are 22 T cell receptor beta chains derived from one specimen sequenced in a study of T cell responses to AZD1222 COVID-19 vaccine. The assay was immunoSEQ multiplex PCR, and TCRdb's table has in-frame clones only and misses some. This sample has 150,000 to 200,000 clones, with 93% found just once. The material was peripheral blood, obtained on day 0 of AZD1222 vaccination. All receptors derive from an adult in good health.

The sample holds one count of this clone. V gene TRBV5-1 combines with J gene TRBJ1-3; D not resolved. Trimming shortened V by 4 bases and J by 1 base, and 9 bases separated the two germline ends. The CDR3 consists of 14 residues. Per germline, CDR1 SGHRS and CDR2 YFSETQ. Here the CDR3 reads CASSPQPSGNTIYF. The CDR3 nucleotides read TGCGCCAGCAGCCCACAGCCTTCTGGAAACACCATATATTTT. The variable domain in full, completed from reference TRBV5-1 and TRBJ1-3, reads KAGVTQTPRYLIKTRGQQVTLSCSPISGHRSVSWYQQTPGQGLQFLFEYFSETQRNKGNFPGRFSGRQFSNSRSEMNVSTLELGDSALYLCASSPQPSGNTIYFGEGSWLTVV.

The V and J genes are TRBV2 and TRBJ2-3, with 9 nucleotides matching TRBD2. The germline gives CDR1 SNHLY, CDR2 FYNNEI. This CDR3 spans 14 amino acids. V lost 10 bases to trimming and J lost 0 bases; unmatched junction nucleotides: 5. The CDR3 nucleotides read TGTGCCACCCTAGCGGGATATAGCACAGATACGCAGTATTTT. Protein product: CATLAGYSTDTQYF.

The CDR3 spells CASSLWIPNGNNEQFF. CDR3 sequence (DNA): TGTGCCAGCAGCTTGTGGATCCCGAACGGCAACAATGAGCAGTTCTTC. V is TRBV5-4 and J is TRBJ2-1; D is unresolved. The CDR3 runs 16 residues. Deletions cut 1 base from V and 5 bases from J, with 16 bases between. Germline V gene data show CDR1 as SGHNT and CDR2 as YYREEE (reference sequence).

The chain combines TRBV6-5 with TRBJ1-6; D gene uncertain. CDR1 is MNHEY, CDR2 SVGAGI, per germline. Trimming took off 7 bases at V and 5 bases at J, with 12 bases between the two ends. The CDR3 consists of 14 residues. The CDR3 nucleotides read TGTGCCAGCACCTGGACGGATCATAATTCACCCCTCCACTTT. Translated: CASTWTDHNSPLHF.

V is TRBV5-1 and J is TRBJ1-3, with D hard to call. The germline V gene encodes CDR1 SGHRS and CDR2 YFSETQ. V was clipped by 0 bases and J by 0 bases, with 22 bases between them. This CDR3 is built from 20 residues. This CDR3 is CASSLDFGVTNLPSGNTIYF. The CDR3 DNA is TGCGCCAGCAGCTTGGATTTCGGGGTAACGAACCTTCCCTCTGGAAACACCATATATTTT.

The V and J genes are TRBV6-1 and TRBJ1-5; tentatively, D is TRBD1 (5 bases). Looked up from germline, CDR1 is MNHNS and CDR2 is SASEGT. V shed 0 bases and J shed 2 bases, with 11 bases lying between them. The CDR3 runs 16 residues. CDR3 amino acids: CASSEAPGAGNQPQHF. In nucleotides, the CDR3 is TGTGCCAGCAGTGAAGCGCCTGGGGCTGGCAATCAGCCCCAGCATTTT.

The chain carries TRBV19 and TRBJ1-1, with a tentative D call TRBD1 (6 bases). The CDR3 has 15 residues. V lost 3 bases to trimming and J lost 2 bases, with 13 bases between them. In germline, CDR1 is LNHDA, CDR2 SQIVND (reference sequence). The CDR3, as DNA: TGTGCCAGTAGTATCGGCGGACAGCTAAACACTGAAGCTTTCTTT. Its protein is CASSIGGQLNTEAFF.

The V call is TRBV9, the J call TRBJ1-4, with D maybe TRBD1 (6 bases). Germline V gives CDR1 SGDLS, CDR2 YYNGEE. The ends were cut back, 4 bases at V and 5 bases at J, with 21 bases in the middle. CDR3 length: 17 amino acids. This CDR3 is CASSPRTAQPHNEKLFF. The CDR3, as DNA: TGTGCCAGCAGCCCGAGGACAGCCCAACCCCACAATGAAAAACTGTTTTTT. The full variable domain, its missing parts supplied by reference TRBV9 and TRBJ1-4, is DSGVTQTPKHLITATGQRVTLRCSPRSGDLSVYWYQQSLDQGLQFLIQYYNGEERAKGNILERFSAQQFPDLHSELNLSSLELGDSALYFCASSPRTAQPHNEKLFFGSGTQLSVL.

The chain joins TRBV14 to TRBJ1-2; a possible D gene is TRBD1 (6 bases). CDR3 size: 16 residues. Looked up from germline, CDR1 is SGHDN and CDR2 is FVKESK. V was trimmed by 0 bases and J by 9 bases, leaving 20 bases between them. This chain's CDR3 is CASSQEGGATGDRYTF. The CDR3 DNA reads TGTGCCAGCAGCCAAGAAGGAGGCGCGACAGGTGATCGCTACACCTTC. The full variable domain, completed using reference TRBV14 and TRBJ1-2, is EAGVTQFPSHSVIEKGQTVTLRCDPISGHDNLYWYRRVMGKEIKFLLHFVKESKQDESGMPNNRFLAERTGGTYSTLKVQPAELEDSGVYFCASSQEGGATGDRYTFGSGTRLTVV.

The gene calls are TRBV18 and TRBJ2-5; D is possibly TRBD1 or TRBD2 (5 bases each). The germline V and J ends were trimmed by 6 bases and 5 bases, with 22 bases remaining between them. The germline gives CDR1 KGHSH, CDR2 LQKENI. The CDR3 loop spans 16 amino acids. DNA for the CDR3: TGTGCCAGCTCGTTTTTCCGGGACGGGCTTGTCGAGACCCAGTACTTC. Translation gives CASSFFRDGLVETQYF.

This chain connects TRBV11-2 to TRBJ1-2; no definite D call. Germline V gene data show CDR1 as SGHAT and CDR2 as FQNNGV. Trimming stripped 0 bases from V and 8 bases from J, with 16 bases between. The CDR3 is made up of 15 amino acids. CDR3 DNA: TGTGCCAGCAGCTTAGAGGGTCCCCGGATGAGGGGCTACACCTTC. Its protein product is CASSLEGPRMRGYTF.

The rearrangement links TRBV6-5 to TRBJ2-7, with a tentative D call TRBD1 (5 bases). The V gene's germline CDR1 is MNHEY and CDR2 SVGAGI. This CDR3 is 15 amino acids long. V was shortened by 5 bases and J by 5 bases, with 19 bases between the two germline ends. The CDR3 here is CASSILMTEWNEQYF. For the CDR3, the DNA is TGTGCCAGCAGTATTCTAATGACAGAGTGGAACGAGCAGTACTTC.

The chain couples TRBV11-2 to TRBJ2-7, with D unclear. Germline CDR1 SGHAT, CDR2 FQNNGV. The CDR3 runs to 15 residues. Between the trimmed V and J ends, which lost 1 base and 4 bases, there was a span of 14 bases. The CDR3 DNA follows: TGTGCCAGCAGCTTAGCTTTTTCCTTGGGATACGAGCAGTACTTC. Its protein is CASSLAFSLGYEQYF.

The chain uses TRBV19 and TRBJ1-1; TRBD1 is a possible D gene (5 bases). Germline assignment: CDR1 LNHDA and CDR2 SQIVND (reference sequence). The CDR3 length is 12 residues. V lost 3 bases and J lost 4, with 6 bases in between. CDR3 amino acids: CASSIQGTEAFF. For the CDR3, the DNA is TGTGCCAGTAGTATCCAGGGCACTGAAGCTTTCTTT.

This clone was seen just once. The gene calls are TRBV2 and TRBJ2-2, with D perhaps TRBD2 (5 bases). CDR1 is SNHLY, CDR2 FYNNEI, per germline. Deletions cut 1 base from V and 5 bases from J, with 11 bases between. The CDR3 length is 15 residues. The CDR3 region is CASSEVLEGTGELFF. The CDR3 bases are TGTGCCAGCAGTGAAGTTCTTGAGGGTACCGGGGAGCTGTTTTTT. The full variable domain, with the rest looked up from reference TRBV2 and TRBJ2-2, is EPEVTQTPSHQVTQMGQEVILRCVPISNHLYFYWYRQILGQKVEFLVSFYNNEISEKSEIFDDQFSVERPDGSNFTLKIRSTKLEDSAMYFCASSEVLEGTGELFFGEGSRLTVL.

The chain links TRBV2 to TRBJ2-5; 12 bases line up with TRBD2. The CDR3 sequence is 16 residues long. Looked up from germline, CDR1 is SNHLY and CDR2 is FYNNEI. V lost 5 bases, J lost 2 bases, and 6 bases stayed unmatched. The CDR3 DNA is TGTGCCAGCAGTAGACTAGCGGGAGCTACACAAGAGACCCAGTACTTC. Translating gives CASSRLAGATQETQYF. The full variable domain, with the rest looked up from reference TRBV2 and TRBJ2-5, is EPEVTQTPSHQVTQMGQEVILRCVPISNHLYFYWYRQILGQKVEFLVSFYNNEISEKSEIFDDQFSVERPDGSNFTLKIRSTKLEDSAMYFCASSRLAGATQETQYFGPGTRLLVL.

This chain links TRBV19 with TRBJ2-1, with 8 bases that match TRBD2. The CDR3 is 15 amino acids. V was clipped by 7 bases and J by 2 bases; unmatched bases: 7. Germline V gives CDR1 LNHDA, CDR2 SQIVND (reference sequence). As DNA, the CDR3 is TGTGCCAGTACGGGTAGCGGGAACCCCTACAATGAGCAGTTCTTC. It codes for CASTGSGNPYNEQFF.

The chain links TRBV3-1 (or the pseudogene TRBV3-2) to TRBJ2-1; 13 nucleotides align to TRBD2. Trimming removed 0 bases from V and 2 bases from J; junction bases left unmatched: 10. From germline, CDR1 is LGHDT and CDR2 YNNKEL (reference sequence). This CDR3 has 20 amino acids. CDR3 region: CASSQDTQLLAGGTYNEQFF. CDR3 sequence (DNA): TGTGCCAGCAGCCAAGACACCCAATTACTAGCGGGGGGGACCTACAATGAGCAGTTCTTC.

The chain recombines TRBV3-1 (or the pseudogene TRBV3-2) with TRBJ1-4; D is possibly TRBD1 (5 bases). Deletions cut 4 bases from V and 4 bases from J, with 10 bases between. Per the germline V gene, CDR1 is LGHDT and CDR2 is YNNKEL (reference sequence). This CDR3 has 14 amino acids. The CDR3 loop reads CASSPGHSNEKLFF. The CDR3 region has the DNA TGTGCCAGCAGCCCCGGACACAGTAATGAAAAACTGTTTTTT.

The gene calls are TRBV10-1 and TRBJ1-1, with 7 bases fitting TRBD1. V was pared by 0 bases and J by 4 bases, with 5 bases of the junction left unmatched. The V gene's germline CDR1 is WNHNN and CDR2 SYGVQD (reference sequence). There are 15 residues in the CDR3. The CDR3 protein is CASSESKGAATEAFF. DNA of the CDR3: TGCGCCAGCAGTGAGTCGAAGGGGGCGGCCACTGAAGCTTTCTTT.

The rearrangement joins TRBV28 to TRBJ2-1; 15 nucleotides agree with TRBD2. Losses at the gene ends were 5 bases for V and 5 bases for J; bases not matched to a gene: 10. CDR1 is MDHEN, CDR2 SYDVKM, per germline. The CDR3 sequence is 18 residues long. The CDR3: CASSQHPGTSGGNNEQFF. CDR3 nucleotide sequence: TGTGCCAGCAGTCAGCACCCAGGGACTAGCGGGGGGAACAATGAGCAGTTCTTC.

This chain uses TRBV19 with TRBJ1-1; D is ambiguous. The CDR3 is 11 amino acids. Between the trimmed V and J ends, which lost 10 bases and 6 bases, there was a span of 12 bases. Per germline, CDR1 LNHDA and CDR2 SQIVND (reference sequence). CDR3 sequence (DNA): TGTGCCAACTCCCGGGCCGCTGAAGCTTTCTTT. This sequence encodes CANSRAAEAFF.